This TCR beta chain appears in the sequencing data of a study of blood T cell repertoires in COVID-19. About the research overall: Nucleic acid was either cDNA or gDNA, and it came from T cells, B-cell-depleted T cells, or PBMCs.

Seattle patients were enrolled while actively infected and followed longitudinally. Study processing details: Amplification of reference gene primers provided the estimated nucleated cell counts. Method: immunoSEQ multiplex PCR; TCRdb's copy keeps in-frame clones and lacks some. The DNA gave D and trimming, while V, J and clone size come from that table. This sample has roughly 11,000 clones, with over 55% found just once. This CDR3 spans 14 amino acids. Germline-derived CDR1 and CDR2 are MNHNY and SVGAGI (reference sequence). Trimming cost V 2 bases and J 8 bases, with 15 bases left between them. The sequenced material came from peripheral blood. V gene TRBV6-6 combines with J gene TRBJ1-1, with no clear D. This clonotype originated in a man aged 55-75 years with COVID-19, enrolled during active disease. As DNA, the CDR3 is TGTGCCAGCAGTTACACCGCGGCGCCGCCGGAAGCTTTCTTT. It codes for CASSYTAAPPEAFF.